This TCR beta chain was obtained from a study of Graves' ophthalmopathy and Graves' hyperthyroidism. General study points: Ophthalmopathy versus stable hyperthyroidism: 13-signature model gave just under 90% sensitivity, 75% to 82% specificity. Most expanded clonotypes from thyroid (those above 0.001 frequency) were also found in blood. Both a roughly 68% sensitivity and a 72.22% specificity characterized the model's predictions of ophthalmopathy progression.

For repertoire sequencing, the TCR beta CDR3 regions were amplified from RNA transcripts. First-round RT-PCR used HTBI primers; second-round multiplex PCR followed. MiXCR, applied by TCRdb to the multiplex PCR reads, yields one record per CDR3 protein. The repertoire includes approximately 1.2 million distinct CDR3 sequences, about 38% of them detected once, and roughly 11% sits in the top ten. The V and J ends lost 3 bases and 1 base respectively, with 12 bases between them. CDR1 and CDR2 from the germline V gene are SGHTA and FQGNSA. This CDR3 has 15 residues. The table lists this clonotype with many counts. Antigen specificity is unknown. Exclusion covered patients with other autoimmune diseases or uncontrolled infections (as well as pregnancy or lactation).

The sequence came from an adult man with Graves' hyperthyroidism. The sequencing sample was made of peripheral blood or thyroid tissue (not recorded which). The V gene is TRBV7-2, the J gene TRBJ1-1, with D possibly being TRBD1 (6 bases). In DNA form, the CDR3 reads TGTGCCAGCAGCTTCGGACAGATACAGAACACTGAAGCTTTCTTT. It yields the protein CASSFGQIQNTEAFF.